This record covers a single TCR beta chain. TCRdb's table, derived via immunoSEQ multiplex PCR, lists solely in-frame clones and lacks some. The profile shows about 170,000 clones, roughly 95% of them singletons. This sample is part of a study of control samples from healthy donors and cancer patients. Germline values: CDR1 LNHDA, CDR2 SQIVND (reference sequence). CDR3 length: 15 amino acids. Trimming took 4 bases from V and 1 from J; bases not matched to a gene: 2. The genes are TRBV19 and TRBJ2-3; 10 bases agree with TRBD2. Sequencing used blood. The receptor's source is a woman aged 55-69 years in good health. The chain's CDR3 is CASSTSGGRTDTQYF. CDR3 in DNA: TGTGCCAGTAGTACTAGCGGGGGCCGCACAGATACGCAGTATTTT.